This T cell receptor (beta chain) was recorded in a study of T cell repertoires in cytomegalovirus infection. Background on the study: An indication of both CMV infection and matching HLA type came from public TCR beta signatures.

Using its own MiXCR run on the reads, TCRdb lists one record per CDR3 protein. This sample has more than 85,000 distinct CDR3 sequences; 15% to 20% occur once, and the top ten carry over 8%. The CDR3 is made up of 14 amino acids. Germline CDR1 is SNHLY and CDR2 is FYNNEI. V was trimmed by 8 bases and J by 1 base, leaving 14 bases between them. This clonotype was recorded a few times. This TCR derives from a human donor in good health (CMV status not recorded). Some clones in this sample may be carry-over from other donors' samples. The genes are TRBV2 and TRBJ2-5; maybe TRBD2 (6 bases). The sequencing sample was made of PBMCs. Written as DNA, the CDR3 is TGTGCCAGCCTACGGGGGAACGTCCAAGAGACCCAGTACTTC. Protein sequence: CASLRGNVQETQYF.